Here is one TCR beta chain with its context. Per the original data handling: It was from reference gene primer amplification that nucleated cell counts were estimated. Here immunoSEQ multiplex PCR was the method, and the copy in TCRdb shows in-frame clones only, minus some. The V and J calls and clone size were taken over from that table, and D and trimming were inferred from the DNA. The table shows about 130,000 clones, with approximately 89% occurring only once. These data come from a study of blood T cell repertoires in COVID-19. Study as a whole: The United States, Italy and Spain were the sources of the acute and convalescent COVID-19 samples. T cells, B-cell-depleted T cells, or PBMCs supplied cDNA or gDNA.

The CDR3 has 16 amino acids. Trimming removed 5 bases from V and 0 bases from J, with 14 bases in between. The germline gives CDR1 MDHEN, CDR2 SYDVKM. Sequenced input: peripheral blood. The rearrangement links TRBV28 to TRBJ2-4, with D unresolved. This clonotype was obtained from a man over 45 with acute or convalescent COVID-19. CDR3 region: CASSRIFTGAKNIQYF. In nucleotides, the CDR3 is TGTGCCAGCAGTCGAATTTTTACCGGAGCCAAAAACATTCAGTACTTC.